These T cell receptor beta chains were read from a single sample in a study of T cell repertoires in cytomegalovirus infection. Their target antigens are unknown. TCRdb recomputed calls from the reads with MiXCR, one row per CDR3 protein. The data hold about 700,000 distinct CDR3 sequences, with roughly a third observed a single time. This material consisted of cultured PBMCs, taken from culture after CMV antigen stimulation. The receptors were sampled from a human donor in good health (CMV status not recorded). Some clones in this sample may be carry-over from other donors' samples. Each CDR3 is given with its conserved first and last residue. The D gene is left open where the match is weak. Only some rows state a clone size, as once, few, many or a class for expanded clones.

>-|TRBJ2-3|TRBV19|TRBD1
CASSATGSTDTQYF
TGTGCCAGTAGTGCGACAGGGAGCACAGATACGCAGTATTTT
>-|TRBJ2-3|TRBV7-2|TRBD2
CASSLAGLAASTDTQYF
TGTGCCAGCAGCTTAGCAGGTCTAGCGGCTAGCACAGATACGCAGTATTTT
>few|TRBJ1-2|TRBV7-8|-
CASSLARRAWGGYTF
TGTGCCAGCAGCTTAGCCCGCCGGGCCTGGGGGGGCTACACCTTC
>few|TRBJ1-2|TRBV12-3/TRBV12-4|TRBD1
CASKTDRTLRYGYTF
TGTGCCAGCAAGACGGACAGGACGCTCCGGTATGGCTACACCTTC
>-|TRBJ2-7|TRBV27|-
CASRPPGTTTYEQYF
TGTGCCAGCAGGCCACCTGGTACAACTACCTACGAGCAGTACTTC
>few|TRBJ1-3|TRBV5-6|-
CASSDPTVSGNTIYF
TGTGCCAGCAGCGACCCGACAGTCTCTGGAAACACCATATATTTT
>many|TRBJ2-1|TRBV7-2|TRBD2
CASSPRGAGGLGEQFF
TGTGCCAGCAGCCCCCGCGGAGCGGGGGGGCTAGGTGAGCAGTTCTTC
>-|TRBJ1-5|TRBV2|TRBD1
CACGQDYNQPQHF
TGTGCCTGCGGACAGGACTACAATCAGCCCCAGCATTTT
>-|TRBJ2-7|TRBV4-1|TRBD1
CASSQDSWDRGTYEQYF
TGCGCCAGCAGCCAAGATTCGTGGGACAGGGGTACCTACGAGCAGTACTTC
>few|TRBJ1-6|TRBV27|-
CASSFSRANSPLHF
TGTGCCAGCAGTTTTTCCAGGGCTAATTCACCCCTCCACTTT
>-|TRBJ2-3|TRBV20-1|-
CSARDRTVSTDTQYF
TGCAGTGCTAGAGATCGGACAGTCAGCACAGATACGCAGTATTTT
>-|TRBJ2-3|TRBV9|-
CASSPVEGRKDTQYF
TGTGCCAGCAGCCCAGTGGAGGGTCGGAAAGATACGCAGTATTTT
>-|TRBJ2-7|TRBV4-3|-
CASSPTGSRGISYEQYF
TGCGCCAGCAGCCCTACGGGTAGCAGGGGAATCTCCTACGAGCAGTACTTC
>many|TRBJ1-1|TRBV7-8|-
CASSLVGPGTEAFF
TGTGCCAGCAGCTTAGTGGGACCGGGCACTGAAGCTTTCTTT
>few|TRBJ1-2|TRBV7-2|TRBD1
CASSWRTGANYGYTF
TGTGCCAGCAGCTGGAGGACAGGGGCTAACTATGGCTACACCTTC
>few|TRBJ2-1|TRBV7-6|TRBD2
CASSLTSGGTNEQFF
TGTGCCAGCAGCTTGACTAGCGGGGGAACCAATGAGCAGTTCTTC
>few|TRBJ1-1|TRBV12-3/TRBV12-4|-
CASSLKGLTEAFF
TGTGCCAGCAGTCTTAAGGGGCTCACTGAAGCTTTCTTT
>-|TRBJ1-2|TRBV7-2|-
CASSFPLAVGGGYTF
TGTGCCAGCAGCTTTCCTTTGGCGGTTGGGGGGGGCTACACCTTC
>-|TRBJ2-7|TRBV6-2/TRBV6-3|-
CATRRGIAASYEQYF
TGTGCCACCCGTAGGGGGATAGCGGCATCCTACGAGCAGTACTTC
>-|TRBJ1-1|TRBV5-1|-
CASSEKRGLAEAFF
TGCGCCAGCAGCGAAAAAAGGGGTTTGGCTGAAGCTTTCTTT
>-|TRBJ2-5|TRBV7-4|TRBD1
CASSSTSGGRETQYF
TGTGCCAGCAGCTCTACATCAGGGGGAAGAGAGACCCAGTACTTC
>-|TRBJ2-1|TRBV4-3|-
CASSQDSDIPYNEQFF
TGCGCCAGCAGCCAAGATTCGGACATCCCCTACAATGAGCAGTTCTTC
>-|TRBJ1-3|TRBV6-4|-
CASSDDAGNTIYF
TGTGCCAGCAGTGACGATGCTGGAAACACCATATATTTT
>-|TRBJ2-2|TRBV5-1|-
CASSLGPQRDTGELFF
TGCGCCAGCAGCTTGGGTCCTCAAAGGGACACCGGGGAGCTGTTTTTT
>-|TRBJ1-2|TRBV24-1|-
CATSDLWLRGRDTPRYGYTF
TGTGCCACCAGTGATTTATGGTTGCGTGGTAGGGACACCCCCAGGTATGGCTACACCTTC
>-|TRBJ1-1|TRBV7-9|-
CASSSGTYLGAFF
TGTGCCAGCAGCTCCGGGACCTATCTCGGGGCTTTCTTT
>-|TRBJ2-7|TRBV12-3/TRBV12-4|-
CASKGPSGYEQYF
TGTGCCAGCAAAGGACCTTCAGGCTACGAGCAGTACTTC
>few|TRBJ1-1|TRBV7-6|-
CASSTQAGSKTFF
TGTGCCAGCAGCACCCAGGCCGGATCAAAAACTTTCTTT
>few|TRBJ1-1|TRBV28|-
CASSSHPEAFF
TGTGCCAGCAGTTCCCATCCTGAAGCTTTCTTT
>few|TRBJ2-6|TRBV7-2|-
CASSPREVWGANVLTF
TGTGCCAGCAGCCCGCGAGAAGTGTGGGGGGCCAACGTCCTGACTTTC
>-|TRBJ1-2|TRBV20-1|TRBD1
CSASSGTAYGYTF
TGCAGTGCCTCTTCCGGGACAGCTTATGGCTACACCTTC
>few|TRBJ1-4|TRBV7-2|TRBD1
CASSQTGVAEKLFF
TGTGCCAGCAGTCAGACAGGGGTGGCGGAAAAACTGTTTTTT
>-|TRBJ1-6|TRBV7-2|-
CASSPRGGGDSPLHF
TGTGCCAGCAGCCCCCGGGGGGGGGGTGATTCACCCCTCCACTTT
>many|TRBJ2-5|TRBV7-2|TRBD2
CAPGACGRETQYF
TGTGCCCCCGGAGCGTGCGGGAGGGAGACCCAGTACTTC
>-|TRBJ2-5|TRBV6-5|TRBD1
CASSRDRGWRETQYF
TGTGCCAGCAGTAGGGACAGGGGGTGGAGAGAGACCCAGTACTTC
>many|TRBJ1-5|TRBV12-3/TRBV12-4|TRBD1
CASSLGTGDNQPQHF
TGTGCCAGCAGTTTAGGGACAGGGGACAATCAGCCCCAGCATTTT
>-|TRBJ2-1|TRBV2|TRBD2
CASSESGGLAGGPYSNGQFF
TGTGCCAGCAGTGAATCGGGGGGACTAGCGGGAGGGCCTTATTCCAATGGCCAGTTCTTC
>-|TRBJ1-5|TRBV27|-
CASSLYQAQPQHF
TGTGCCAGCAGTTTATACCAAGCTCAGCCCCAGCATTTT
>many|TRBJ2-1|TRBV7-2|-
CASSLGLPYNEQFF
TGTGCCAGCAGCTTAGGGCTTCCATACAATGAGCAGTTCTTC
>few|TRBJ1-3|TRBV5-1|-
CASSSEAGGNTIYF
TGCGCCAGCAGCAGTGAGGCAGGTGGAAACACCATATATTTT
>-|TRBJ1-1|TRBV7-3|-
CASSFLADEAFF
TGTGCCAGCAGCTTTTTGGCCGACGAGGCTTTCTTT
>-|TRBJ2-1|TRBV13|TRBD2
CASSLVLAGGWDNEQFF
TGTGCCAGCAGCTTAGTACTAGCGGGGGGATGGGACAATGAGCAGTTCTTC
>-|TRBJ2-7|TRBV10-3|TRBD1
CAIRGQGGGEQYF
TGTGCCATCAGAGGACAGGGGGGCGGCGAGCAGTACTTC
>-|TRBJ2-3|TRBV11-2|-
CASSLGGRMDTQYF
TGTGCCAGCAGCTTAGGTGGTCGGATGGATACGCAGTATTTT
>few|TRBJ2-5|TRBV6-1|TRBD2
CASSTSGGQYQETQYF
TGTGCCAGCAGCACTAGCGGGGGCCAGTACCAAGAGACCCAGTACTTC
>-|TRBJ1-5|TRBV20-1|TRBD1
CSARQGGYQPQHF
TGCAGTGCTCGACAGGGTGGCTATCAGCCCCAGCATTTT
>-|TRBJ2-1|TRBV6-2/TRBV6-3|TRBD2
CATWTRGRNEQFF
TGTGCCACCTGGACTAGAGGGCGCAATGAGCAGTTCTTC
>few|TRBJ1-3|TRBV19|-
CASSIRESGNTIYF
TGTGCCAGTAGTATAAGGGAATCTGGAAACACCATATATTTT
>-|TRBJ2-5|TRBV25-1|TRBD2
CASGPGLAGGTQYF
TGTGCCAGCGGCCCGGGACTAGCTGGTGGGACCCAGTACTTC
>once|TRBJ2-1|TRBV6-1|TRBD2
CASSPGGSGSDEQFF
TGTGCCAGCAGTCCGGGGGGTAGCGGGAGCGATGAGCAGTTCTTC
>-|TRBJ1-2|TRBV2|-
CASSEGITYGYTF
TGTGCCAGCAGTGAAGGGATTACCTATGGCTACACCTTC
>few|TRBJ2-3|TRBV2|TRBD2
CASSSSGLADTQYF
TGTGCCAGCAGCTCTAGCGGGTTGGCAGATACGCAGTATTTT
>few|TRBJ1-2|TRBV6-5|-
CASRAANYGYTF
TGTGCCAGCCGGGCGGCTAACTATGGCTACACCTTC
>few|TRBJ2-1|TRBV20-1|TRBD1
CSADSGTGGNEQFF
TGCAGTGCTGATTCCGGGACAGGGGGCAATGAGCAGTTCTTC
>-|TRBJ1-5|TRBV20-1|-
CSATQPGGNQPQHF
TGCAGTGCTACACAACCGGGGGGCAATCAGCCCCAGCATTTT
>many|TRBJ1-1|TRBV7-8|-
CASSRLVRSATEAFF
TGTGCCAGCAGTCGCTTGGTCAGGTCCGCGACTGAAGCTTTCTTT
>-|TRBJ2-6|TRBV27|-
CASSLKVTGANVLTF
TGTGCCAGCAGTTTAAAGGTAACGGGGGCCAACGTCCTGACTTTC
>many|TRBJ2-5|TRBV6-1|-
CASSDGSGETQYF
TGTGCCAGCAGTGACGGGAGTGGAGAGACCCAGTACTTC
>few|TRBJ1-2|TRBV12-3/TRBV12-4|TRBD1
CASSFLTGVQDGYTF
TGTGCCAGCAGTTTTCTAACAGGGGTTCAGGATGGCTACACCTTC
>-|TRBJ1-2|TRBV3-1|-
CASSLPEGNGYTF
TGTGCCAGCAGCCTACCAGAGGGGAATGGCTACACCTTC